This TCR beta chain emerged from a study of cytomegalovirus exposure and HLA in healthy donors. The study's findings and limits: Sequencing had likely introduced a cluster of highly shared sequence variants as an artifact. Later, TCR association rates were found to vary by HLA locus, highest for DRB1 and lowest for HLA-C.

The PCR contained 60 Vbeta and 13 Jbeta primers. Sequencing was performed with immunoSEQ multiplex PCR; in TCRdb, only in-frame clones are kept and a portion is missing. The sample contains 110,000 to 150,000 clones, 75% to 80% of which appear only once. CDR1 is MNHEY, CDR2 SVGAGI, per germline. The V gene lost 4 bases and the J gene lost 8 bases, with 15 bases spanning the gap. The CDR3 has 15 amino acids. Of note for this clone: The antigen is not known.

The chain employs TRBV6-5 and TRBJ1-6, with TRBD1 as a possible D gene (5 bases). This receptor was identified in a woman aged 30 to 39 in good health and CMV-seronegative. Sequencing used PBMCs. CDR3: CASSSEGLLDSPLHF. The CDR3 coding sequence is TGTGCCAGCAGTTCTGAGGGACTTCTGGATTCACCCCTCCACTTT.